Given below is one TCR beta chain in context. Clones were sequenced by immunoSEQ multiplex PCR, and TCRdb holds only the in-frame ones, with some missing. This sample has 800,000 to 1,200,000 clones; about 80% occur once, and the top ten carry about 0.52%. The data were taken from a study of shared clonotypes between healthy human individuals. The sequenced material came from memory CD4+ T cells from PBMCs. The sample's subset: CD45RA-negative fraction. This sequence was found in a man younger than 35 in good health. Some clones in this sample may be carry-over from other donors' samples.

DNA of the CDR3: TGTGCCAGCAGTTCTACAGGTCCCCGACCTGAAGCTTTCTTT. Translation: CASSSTGPRPEAFF. This chain uses TRBV28 with TRBJ1-1; TRBD1 might be the D (5 bases). CDR1 is MDHEN and CDR2 is SYDVKM in the germline V gene. V lost 4 bases, J lost 6 bases, and 15 bases lay in between. CDR3 length equals 14 residues.